This record looks at one T cell receptor (beta chain) sequence and its context. No cognate antigen has been identified for it. Base quality data are lacking; no much larger clone is found one base away. This sample stems from a study of shared clonotypes between healthy human individuals (dated by TCRdb to 2020 to 2021). Background for the entire study: A couple of women and three men aged 18 to 49 years were included in the cohort. Per donor, three plates each were used for CD4 naive and CD4 memory, two for CD8 naive, and one for CD8 memory. To estimate repertoire size and how much clonotype sharing occurs between individuals, the study deeply sequenced the blood TCR repertoires of about five healthy adults. To increase sequencing depth and limit assay-specific biases, TCR repertoire library preparation and sequencing were carried out by different laboratories using diverse techniques. Between about 0.94 and 8.9 billion PBMCs per donor were obtained by leukapheresis.

TCR CDR3 regions were amplified from genomic DNA by multiplex PCR using the deep immunoSEQ assay. Extracted genomic DNA from each cell subset was distributed evenly across all wells of several immunoSEQ 96-well plates, and each plate was treated as a replicate. For sorted subsets, approximately 210 ng genomic DNA, equal to tens of thousands of T cell genomes, was loaded into each replicate PCR. Purified libraries were measured with a Qubit 3.0 fluorometer, size-checked on a Bioanalyzer 2100, and measured again with the KAPA Library Quantification kit. A separate single-read 150-cycle Illumina NextSeq 550 flow cell was used to sequence each immunoSEQ 96-well plate. Per the authors' processing: The immunoSEQ output contained only junctional sequences without quality scores, so filtering could not match that applied to full-length reads. Sequences were annotated with PyIR, a Python wrapper for IgBLAST v1.9, and V/J genes and CDR3 were assigned using IMGT germline references. Any read was removed if the V/J assignment was weak (E-value above 1e-6), the CDR3 was missing, or the read contained stop codons, out-of-frame junctions, or ambiguous translated residues. V3J clonotypes were defined by identical inferred V gene, J gene, and CDR3 amino acid sequence. To compute the percentage overlap between repertoires, the number of shared unique clonotypes was divided by the size of the smaller repertoire. Repertoire richness was assessed with RTK rarefaction, the Chao1 estimator, and Recon v2.1 estimates of unobserved clonotypes. For all TCRbeta clonotypes obtained by the gDNA method from a few donors, generation probabilities were computed with OLGA. TCRdb re-hosts the immuneACCESS table, in-frame sequences only. Its copies lack some clones; in the studies checked, an unresolved V gene accounts for under half of them, and the cause for the rest is not known. Clone size and the V and J calls come from that table; the DNA yielded D and trimming. The sample table records about 340,000 clones; less than 85% of these occur just once. 8% to 13% of the sample goes to the ten largest clones.

Broad study findings and their caveats: When a few donors were compared, the shared fraction of clonotypes was 5% to 6.5% for naive CD4, approximately 3.5% for naive CD8, about 2.5% for memory CD4, and roughly 0.43% for memory CD8. Sampling was restricted to blood, and TCR repertoires in tissue are likely to differ from TCR repertoires in blood. The small number of donors limited the genetic and exposure-history diversity represented. Based on pairwise subsampling, the degree of clonotype sharing among donors was expected to be affected by sequencing depth. Clonotypes shared by all four sorted-subset donors showed higher generation probabilities than non-shared clonotypes. Larger estimated clonotype richness was generally found for naive subsets than for memory subsets. Rarefaction of sorted-subset datasets indicated incomplete sequencing despite the large sequencing depth.

V and J are trimmed by 5 bases and 3 bases, and the gene matches miss 6 bases of the junction. The CDR3 covers 14 residues, taking in both the cysteine and the phenylalanine. Kept here is only the CDR3 DNA, which spans 42 bases and is read in frame from base 1. CDR1 MNHEY and CDR2 SMNVEV were looked up in the germline V gene (reference sequence). Healthy HIV-negative adults with no recently reported acute infections or vaccinations were included as donors. Every donor was a Caucasian adult living in Nashville, Tennessee, USA. CD4+ T cells were enriched through magnetic negative selection, after which naive cells were positively selected on CD45RA and the remaining negative fraction served as the memory subset. After blood collection by leukapheresis, PBMCs were isolated using Ficoll-Histopaque density gradient centrifugation and then cryopreserved in the vapor phase of liquid nitrogen. Analytical flow cytometry was used to check the purity and quantity of each magnetically sorted T cell population. Each sorted fraction had its genomic DNA isolated and then quantified by UV absorbance on a Nanodrop 2000c.

The sequencing input was memory CD4+ T cells sorted from blood. Per the publication, the cell subset or site label means: CD45RA-negative fraction. The rearranged segments are TRBV27 and TRBJ2-7, with 8 bases aligning to TRBD1. This TCR derives from a man younger than 45 in good health. The CDR3 protein sequence reads: CASSPQGAVYEQYF. The nucleotides are TGTGCCAGCAGTCCGCAGGGGGCGGTCTACGAGCAGTACTTC.